A single T cell receptor (beta chain) is shown here with its context. The specificity of this receptor is unknown. Base qualities were left out, and no much larger clone turns up one base away. The method was 5' RACE. The data were produced on an Illumina HiSeq 2500. The second PCR ran for roughly 7 to 12 cycles and used a J-beta primer mix along with a sample-barcoded 5' primer. A template-switch 5' adaptor carrying 12 random nucleotides introduced a unique molecular identifier onto each TCR beta cDNA molecule. At least 2.5 million CDR3-containing paired-end reads were obtained from each sample. First-strand cDNA was synthesized from all RNA with the Mint cDNA synthesis kit, primed by a TRBC-specific oligonucleotide. After uracil-DNA glycosylase treatment, a first 18-cycle PCR used universal primers M1SS and BC2_uni_R on all cDNA. The original methods were these. Normalization of each sample was performed by random selection of 1 million high-quality reads, each carrying a distinct molecular identifier. Reads sharing molecular identifiers were discarded rather than binned into consensus sequences. MiTCR, with a Q25 quality threshold and the strictest error-elimination algorithm, was used for CDR3 identification, clonotype clustering and error correction. Lower-bound total TCR beta diversity was estimated with a nonparametric unseen species model using Euler transformation. TCRdb handled the public reads itself, with Q25 trimming in fastp and clone calling in MiXCR, and kept productive beta chains. One record per CDR3 amino acid sequence lists the most common genes and DNA. TCRdb, not the original authors, processed these V and J calls. This sample gives 1.5 million to 2 million distinct CDR3 sequences in total; roughly 27% of them show up just once. 6.5% to 8.5% of the sample rests with the top ten.

Relative to germline, V is 4 bases shorter and J is 5 bases shorter, with 11 bases between their ends. Its CDR3 holds 14 amino acids, cysteine through phenylalanine. The read is trimmed to its CDR3 DNA, 42 bases read in frame from base 1. Sequences SNHLY (CDR1) and FYNNEI (CDR2) are obtained from the germline V gene. This entry belongs to a study of blood T cells in healthy people across ages (dated by TCRdb to the mid-2010s). In terms of the full investigation: In model experiments, template switching captured about one uniquely barcoded TCR beta cDNA molecule for every two T cells. The donors were divided into four age groups: young (average approximately 17 years), middle-aged (roughly 40), aged (approximately 59) and long-lived (more than 75). For two donors (one aged 18 to 29 and one aged 80 or older), the study analyzed two additional independent replicas of 1 million unique cDNA reads from the same blood draw. Age-related changes in TCR beta repertoire diversity were measured in the study by deep sequencing normalized with unique cDNA molecular identifiers. To avoid experimental bias, donors of different ages were randomly spread across the sequencing lanes. General study outcomes and caveats: Observed TCR beta diversity per million T cells fell roughly linearly with age, and a significant reduction was already apparent by age around 36. Conclusive comparison of naive and antigen-experienced compartments was prevented by the profiling of bulk unsorted PBMCs. Compared with the aged group, more naive CD4+ T cells, fewer expanded clones and increased TCR diversity were shown by the long-lived group, suggesting age selection. The percentage of naive T cells measured by flow cytometry correlated strongly with observed TCR beta diversity. Total diversity estimates from one million sequenced T cells were considered lower bounds and underestimates. Because donor CMV infection status was unknown, age-related changes in expanded clonotypes were potentially confounded.

Donors were a few dozen systemically healthy Caucasian individuals from Russia aged about 6 to 100 years. Each donor gave ten milliliters of peripheral blood, drawn into EDTA-treated Vacutainer tubes. PBMCs were isolated by Ficoll-Paque density-gradient centrifugation, with at least 6.5 million obtained per sample. Trizol reagent was used to extract total RNA from PBMCs, with at least 5.5 micrograms per sample. Naive CD45RAhigh/CD27high T cell percentages were measured by flow cytometry on a PBMC aliquot from every donor. The sample consisted of blood. The sequence derives from a woman in her 30s in good health. The chain is encoded by TRBV2 joined to TRBJ2-2, and TRBD2 may be the D gene, going by 7 matching bases. CDR3 region: CASSGRGGTGELFF. DNA sequence: TGTGCCAGCAGTGGCAGGGGAGGGACCGGGGAGCTGTTTTTT.